These 15 T cell receptor beta chains came from one sample sequenced in a study of neurological immune-mediated disorders. TCRdb passed the 5' RACE reads through MiXCR, listing each CDR3 protein once. The sample records fewer than 90,000 distinct CDR3 sequences, about 10% being singletons. Time point indicated: longitudinal time-point 1 (baseline). The sequencing sample was made of PBMCs. The receptor source for this set is a man aged 30-40 years in good health.

This clonotype was observed many times. V gene TRBV7-2 combines with J gene TRBJ2-2; tentative D call: TRBD2 (6 bases). The CDR3 loop spans 19 amino acids. The V gene lost 2 bases and the J gene lost 4 bases, with 23 bases spanning the gap. The germline CDR1 and CDR2 sequences are SGHTA and FQGNSA. The CDR3 protein is CASSLTNPLALSGTGELFF. Here the CDR3 DNA reads TGTGCCAGCAGCTTAACCAACCCACTAGCTTTGTCGGGCACCGGGGAGCTGTTTTTT.

This clonotype has a handful of counts. The chain uses TRBV7-2 and TRBJ2-2; a weak D match, TRBD1 (5 bases). Germline values: CDR1 SGHTA, CDR2 FQGNSA. This CDR3 has 15 residues. Trimming took off 5 bases at V and 4 bases at J, with 14 bases between the two ends. The CDR3: CASSHRQGGTGELFF. Written as DNA, the CDR3 is TGTGCCAGCAGCCACCGGCAGGGTGGCACCGGGGAGCTGTTTTTT.

Turning to this clonotype: This may arise from a read error, as a much more abundant clone is one base away. This chain links TRBV12-3 or TRBV12-4 with TRBJ2-3; no firm D call. The CDR3 length is 13 residues. The V end was cut by 5 bases, the J end by 1 base, with 7 bases between. In nucleotides, the CDR3 is TGTGCCAGCAGTGCTACACGCACAGATACGCAGTATTTT. It is translated as CASSATRTDTQYF.

This chain links TRBV5-5 with TRBJ2-7; 7 bases agree with TRBD1. CDR3 length: 15 amino acids. V gave up 1 base and J gave up 2 bases; unmatched junction bases: 6. Germline V gene data show CDR1 as SGHKS and CDR2 as YYEKEE (reference sequence). CDR3 DNA sequence: TGTGCCAGCAGCTTGAGACAGGGAATTCCCTACGAGCAGTACTTC. Translating gives CASSLRQGIPYEQYF.

This clonotype was detected many times. The chain couples TRBV6-5 to TRBJ2-6; no reliable D call. This CDR3 has 17 amino acids. CDR1 MNHEY and CDR2 SVGAGI come from the germline V gene. V gave up 5 bases and J gave up 4 bases, with 18 bases separating them. CDR3 DNA: TGTGCCAGCAGTCCCGGCTTCGGAGCTGGAGGGGCCAACGTCCTGACTTTC. Its translation is CASSPGFGAGGANVLTF.

This clonotype was found many times. The rearrangement joins TRBV18 to TRBJ1-1; unclear D gene. This CDR3 has 15 residues. Trimming stripped 0 bases from V and 8 bases from J, with 16 bases between. CDR1 KGHSH and CDR2 LQKENI come from the germline V gene. CDR3 in amino acids: CASSPPRSLNAEAFF. CDR3 sequence (DNA): TGTGCCAGCTCACCACCGCGATCGCTGAACGCAGAAGCTTTCTTT.

This clonotype was recorded at least ten times. J is TRBJ1-2 and V is TRBV21-1; the D segment call TRBD1 is taken from the table without a DNA check. TRBV21-1 is a known pseudogene. The CDR3 length is 13 residues. The CDR3 loop reads CASSSEGHDGYTF. The CDR3 region has the DNA TGTGCCAGCAGCTCCGAGGGACATGACGGCTACACCTTC.

This clonotype was counted ten times or more. The chain is built from TRBV24-1 and TRBJ2-2, with TRBD1 identical over 8 bases. This CDR3 comprises 19 residues. Germline lookup yields CDR1 KGHDR and CDR2 SFDVKD. V lost 4 bases, J lost 0 bases, and 12 bases stayed unmatched. CDR3 residues: CATSDFPLRDRPNTGELFF. CDR3 DNA: TGTGCCACCAGTGACTTTCCGTTAAGGGACAGGCCGAACACCGGGGAGCTGTTTTTT.

At least ten counts were recorded for this clonotype. The CDR3 here is CSAREDTTDYGYTF. CDR3 nucleotide sequence: TGCAGTGCTAGAGAAGATACGACAGACTATGGCTACACCTTC. This rearrangement joins TRBV20-1 to TRBJ1-2, with D perhaps matching TRBD1 (5 bases). Trimming stripped 0 bases from V and 3 bases from J, with 11 bases between. The CDR3 is 14 residues long. The V gene's germline CDR1 is DFQATT and CDR2 SNEGSKA (reference sequence).

Many counts were recorded for this clonotype. The V call is TRBV5-8, the J call TRBJ1-3; 7 positions agree with TRBD1. This CDR3 region has 16 residues. The V segment lost 3 bases and the J segment 0 bases; nucleotides outside the gene matches: 6. CDR1 and CDR2 (germline): SGHTS, YDEGEE. CDR3 nucleotides: TGTGCCAGCAGCTGGGGGGACAGCCTCTCTGGAAACACCATATATTTT. Protein: CASSWGDSLSGNTIYF.

This clonotype occurred many times. The chain is built from TRBV4-1 and TRBJ2-7; maybe TRBD1 (6 bases). With 2 bases removed from V and 1 base from J, the gap between germline ends came to 9 bases. The CDR3 is made up of 14 amino acids. The germline CDR1 and CDR2 sequences are MGHRA and YSYEKL. In DNA, the CDR3 is TGCGCCAGCAGCCAACCAGGGGTATCCTACGAGCAGTACTTC. Amino acids: CASSQPGVSYEQYF.

There are a few counts of this clonotype. The V gene is TRBV12-3 or TRBV12-4, the J gene TRBJ2-1; no reliable D call. The V and J ends lost 5 bases and 8 bases respectively, with 7 bases between them. This CDR3 has 11 residues. CDR3 in amino acids: CASSRSYEQFF. In nucleotides, the CDR3 is TGTGCCAGCAGTCGGAGCTATGAGCAGTTCTTC.

This clonotype has a count of ten or more. This chain uses TRBV12-3 or TRBV12-4 with TRBJ1-5; D may be TRBD1 (5 bases). The CDR3 contains 13 residues. Deletions cut 3 bases from V and 3 bases from J, with 6 bases between. CDR3 sequence (DNA): TGTGCCAGCAGTTTGGGGCCCAATCAGCCCCAGCATTTT. Its translation is CASSLGPNQPQHF.

This clonotype was counted many times. The chain joins TRBV5-1 to TRBJ2-1; D might be TRBD2 (6 bases). Germline V gene lookup returns CDR1 SGHRS and CDR2 YFSETQ. V shed 8 bases and J shed 0 bases, with 15 bases lying between them. This CDR3 region has 15 residues. CDR3 in amino acids: CASFSGVSSYNEQFF. CDR3 DNA: TGCGCCAGTTTTAGCGGAGTGAGCTCCTACAATGAGCAGTTCTTC.

Concerning this clonotype: One end of the junction does not line up with germline, which may come from a read error. The chain recombines TRBV5-1 with TRBJ1-4; 9 bases fit TRBD1. This CDR3 comprises 15 residues. The germline CDR1 and CDR2 sequences are SGHRS and YFSETQ. The CDR3 loop is CARRGTGRTNEKLFF. Here the CDR3 DNA reads TGTGCCAGAAGAGGGACAGGGAGGACTAATGAAAAACTGTTTTTT.